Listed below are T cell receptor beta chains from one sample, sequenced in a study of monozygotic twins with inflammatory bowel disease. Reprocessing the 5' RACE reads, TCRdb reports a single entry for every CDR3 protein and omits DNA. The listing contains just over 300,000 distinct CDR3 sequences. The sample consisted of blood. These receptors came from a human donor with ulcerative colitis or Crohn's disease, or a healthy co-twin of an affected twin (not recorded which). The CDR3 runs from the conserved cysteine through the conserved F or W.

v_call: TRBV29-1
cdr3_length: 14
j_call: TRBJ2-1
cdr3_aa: CSVEGGHRYNEQFF

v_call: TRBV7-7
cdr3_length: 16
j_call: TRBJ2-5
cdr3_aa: CASSSLGQAISETQYF

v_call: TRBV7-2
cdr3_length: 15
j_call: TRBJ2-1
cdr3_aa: CASSSGAVSYNEQFF

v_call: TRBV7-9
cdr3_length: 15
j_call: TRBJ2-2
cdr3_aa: CASSPRQGTTGELFF

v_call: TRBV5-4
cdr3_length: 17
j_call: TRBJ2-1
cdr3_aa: CASSLPRTSGLSNEQFF

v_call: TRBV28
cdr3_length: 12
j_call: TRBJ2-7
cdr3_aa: CASSSRFPPEDF

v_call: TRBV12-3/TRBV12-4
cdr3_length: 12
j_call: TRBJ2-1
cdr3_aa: CASSLQGNEQFF

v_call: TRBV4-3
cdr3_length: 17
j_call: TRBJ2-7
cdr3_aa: CASSQDESGGDTYEQYF

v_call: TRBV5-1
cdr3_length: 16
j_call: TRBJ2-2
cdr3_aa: CASIGGPGPSTGELFF

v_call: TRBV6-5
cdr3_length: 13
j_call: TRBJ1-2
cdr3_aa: CASSYGVGVGYTF

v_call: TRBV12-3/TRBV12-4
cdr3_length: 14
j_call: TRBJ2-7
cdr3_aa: CASSFGQGLWEQYF

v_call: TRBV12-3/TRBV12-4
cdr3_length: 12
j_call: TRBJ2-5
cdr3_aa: CASRMTGTAQYF

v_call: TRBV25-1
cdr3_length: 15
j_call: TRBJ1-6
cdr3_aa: CASSQTGTPSHVLHF

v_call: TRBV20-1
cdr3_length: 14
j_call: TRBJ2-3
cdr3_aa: CSAFPGQGTDTQYF

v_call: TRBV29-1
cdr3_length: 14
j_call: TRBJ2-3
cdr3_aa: CSVEGQGTGDTQYF

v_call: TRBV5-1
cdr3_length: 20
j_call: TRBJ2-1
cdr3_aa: CASSPESGLAGGRLYNEQFF

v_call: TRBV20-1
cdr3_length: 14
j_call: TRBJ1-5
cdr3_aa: CSARRGNSNQPQHF

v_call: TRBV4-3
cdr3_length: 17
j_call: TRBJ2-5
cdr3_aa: CASSQDKSGHRRETQYF

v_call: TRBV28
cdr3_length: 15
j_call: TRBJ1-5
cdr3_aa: CASSPNRGKHQPQHF

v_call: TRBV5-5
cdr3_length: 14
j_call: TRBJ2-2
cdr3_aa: CASSLNWGVGELFF

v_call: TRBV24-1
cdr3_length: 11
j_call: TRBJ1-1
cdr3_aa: CATSGGTEAFF

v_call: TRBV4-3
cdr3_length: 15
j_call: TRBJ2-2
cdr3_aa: CASSQTAPNTGELFF

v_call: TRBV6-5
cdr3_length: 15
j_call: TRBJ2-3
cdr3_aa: CASSYSSGGTDTQYF

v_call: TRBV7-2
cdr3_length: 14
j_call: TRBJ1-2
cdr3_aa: CASSPRPNRSGYTF